This T cell receptor beta chain derives from a study of blood T cell repertoires in COVID-19. Study-level information: PBMCs, B-cell-depleted T cells, or T cells were the source of the cDNA or gDNA that made up the material.

Using immunoSEQ multiplex PCR, the repertoire was profiled, and TCRdb retains in-frame clones only, with some absent. The profile shows 150,000 to 180,000 clones, around 83% of them singletons. Looked up from germline, CDR1 is LNHDA and CDR2 is SQIVND (reference sequence). Germline trimming cut 6 bases from V and 4 bases from J; bases unmatched to any gene: 8. The CDR3 consists of 14 residues. The specimen sequenced was peripheral blood. The rearrangement joins TRBV19 to TRBJ1-2; 7 nucleotides align to TRBD1. This TCR was recovered from a woman in her sixties or seventies with COVID-19, enrolled during active disease. CDR3 sequence (DNA): TGTGCCAGTAGCCAGCGGGGGACAGCCTATGGCTACACCTTC. Its protein product is CASSQRGTAYGYTF.